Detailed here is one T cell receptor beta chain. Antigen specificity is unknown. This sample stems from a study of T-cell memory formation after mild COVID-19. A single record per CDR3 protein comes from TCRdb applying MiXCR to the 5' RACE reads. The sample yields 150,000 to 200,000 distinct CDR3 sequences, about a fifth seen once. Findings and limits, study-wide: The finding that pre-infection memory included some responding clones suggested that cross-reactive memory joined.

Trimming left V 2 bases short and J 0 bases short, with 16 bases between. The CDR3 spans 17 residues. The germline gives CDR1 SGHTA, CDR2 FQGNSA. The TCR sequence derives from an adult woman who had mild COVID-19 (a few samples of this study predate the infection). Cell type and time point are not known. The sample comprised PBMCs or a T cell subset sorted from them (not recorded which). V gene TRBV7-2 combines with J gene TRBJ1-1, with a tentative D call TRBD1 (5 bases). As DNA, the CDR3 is TGTGCCAGCAGCTTATTGGGGTCTGGGGGGTTGAACACTGAAGCTTTCTTT. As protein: CASSLLGSGGLNTEAFF.